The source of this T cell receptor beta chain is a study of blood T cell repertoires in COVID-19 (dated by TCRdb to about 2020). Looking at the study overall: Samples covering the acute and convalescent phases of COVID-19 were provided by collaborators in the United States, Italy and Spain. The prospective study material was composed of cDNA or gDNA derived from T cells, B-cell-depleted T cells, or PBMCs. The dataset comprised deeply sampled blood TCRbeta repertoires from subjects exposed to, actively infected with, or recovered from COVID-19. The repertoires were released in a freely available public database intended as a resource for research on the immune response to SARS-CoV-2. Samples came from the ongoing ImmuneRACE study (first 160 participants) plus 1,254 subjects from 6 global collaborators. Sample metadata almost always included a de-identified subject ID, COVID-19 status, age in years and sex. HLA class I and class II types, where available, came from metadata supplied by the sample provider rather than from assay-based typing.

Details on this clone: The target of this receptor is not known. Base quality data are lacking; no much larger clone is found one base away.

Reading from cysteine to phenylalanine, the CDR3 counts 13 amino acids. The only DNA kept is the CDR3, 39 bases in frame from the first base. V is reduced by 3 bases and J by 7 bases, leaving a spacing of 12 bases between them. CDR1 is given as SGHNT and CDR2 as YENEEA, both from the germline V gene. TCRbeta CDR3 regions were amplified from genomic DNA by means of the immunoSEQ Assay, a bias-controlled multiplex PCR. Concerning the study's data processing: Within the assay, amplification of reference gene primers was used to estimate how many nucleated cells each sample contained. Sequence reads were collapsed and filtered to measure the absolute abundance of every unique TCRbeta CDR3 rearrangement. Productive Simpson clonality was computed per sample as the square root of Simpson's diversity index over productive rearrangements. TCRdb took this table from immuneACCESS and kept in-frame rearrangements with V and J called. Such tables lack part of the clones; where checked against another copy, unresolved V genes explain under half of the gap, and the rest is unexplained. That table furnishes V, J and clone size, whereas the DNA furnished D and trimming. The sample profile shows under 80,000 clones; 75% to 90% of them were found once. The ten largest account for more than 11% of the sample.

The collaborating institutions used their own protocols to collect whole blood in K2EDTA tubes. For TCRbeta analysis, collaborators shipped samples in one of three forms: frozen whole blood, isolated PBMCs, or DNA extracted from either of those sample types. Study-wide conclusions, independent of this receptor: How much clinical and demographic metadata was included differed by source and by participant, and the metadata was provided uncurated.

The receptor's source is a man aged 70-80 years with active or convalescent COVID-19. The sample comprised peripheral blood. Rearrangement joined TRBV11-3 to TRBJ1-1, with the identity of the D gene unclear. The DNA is TGTGCCAGCAGCTTTTTTCCGTCAGGTGAAGCTTTCTTT. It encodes CASSFFPSGEAFF.